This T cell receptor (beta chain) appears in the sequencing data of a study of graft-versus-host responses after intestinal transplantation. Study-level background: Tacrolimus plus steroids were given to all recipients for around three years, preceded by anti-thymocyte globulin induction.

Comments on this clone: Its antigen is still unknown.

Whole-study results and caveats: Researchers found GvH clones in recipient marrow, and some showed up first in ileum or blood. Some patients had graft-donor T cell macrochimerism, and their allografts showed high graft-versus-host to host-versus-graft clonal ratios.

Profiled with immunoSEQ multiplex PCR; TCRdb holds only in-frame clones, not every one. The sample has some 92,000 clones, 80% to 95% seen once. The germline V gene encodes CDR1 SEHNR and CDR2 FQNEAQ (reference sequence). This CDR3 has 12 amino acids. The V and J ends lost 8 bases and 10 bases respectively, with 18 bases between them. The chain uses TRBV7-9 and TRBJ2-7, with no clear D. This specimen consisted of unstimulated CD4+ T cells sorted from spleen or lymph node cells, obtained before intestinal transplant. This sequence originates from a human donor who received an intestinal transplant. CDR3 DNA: TGTGCCAGCGCCCGCGGTCCCCTGTCCCAGTACTTC. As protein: CASARGPLSQYF. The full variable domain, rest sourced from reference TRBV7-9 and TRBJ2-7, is DTGVSQNPRHKITKRGQNVTFRCDPISEHNRLYWYRQTLGQGPEFLTYFQNEAQLEKSRLLSDRFSAERPKGSFSTLEIQRTEQGDSAMYLCASARGPLSQYFGPGTRLTVT.